This T cell receptor (beta chain) appears in the sequencing data of a study of blood T cell repertoires in COVID-19. Across the whole study: Sources were T cells, B-cell-depleted T cells, or PBMCs; the material itself was cDNA or gDNA.

In the original analysis: Using reference gene primer amplification, nucleated cell counts were estimated. TCRdb's copy holds only in-frame clones and misses some; the assay was immunoSEQ multiplex PCR. Clonal size and the V and J genes are those of that table, whereas D and trimming came from the DNA. In the table there are nearly 300,000 clones, roughly 83% of which are singletons. The CDR3 is 16 amino acids. The specimen was peripheral blood. The chain has TRBV21-1 and TRBJ2-1; the table's TRBD2 call for D was not verified on the DNA. TRBV21-1 is flagged as a pseudogene. The TCR originated in a human donor with COVID-19, enrolled during active disease. The donor label of this sample is uncertain. CDR3 DNA: TGTGCCAGCAGTACCCCGGGACTAGCGGGAGGTTATGAGCAGTTCTTC. Protein sequence: CASSTPGLAGGYEQFF.